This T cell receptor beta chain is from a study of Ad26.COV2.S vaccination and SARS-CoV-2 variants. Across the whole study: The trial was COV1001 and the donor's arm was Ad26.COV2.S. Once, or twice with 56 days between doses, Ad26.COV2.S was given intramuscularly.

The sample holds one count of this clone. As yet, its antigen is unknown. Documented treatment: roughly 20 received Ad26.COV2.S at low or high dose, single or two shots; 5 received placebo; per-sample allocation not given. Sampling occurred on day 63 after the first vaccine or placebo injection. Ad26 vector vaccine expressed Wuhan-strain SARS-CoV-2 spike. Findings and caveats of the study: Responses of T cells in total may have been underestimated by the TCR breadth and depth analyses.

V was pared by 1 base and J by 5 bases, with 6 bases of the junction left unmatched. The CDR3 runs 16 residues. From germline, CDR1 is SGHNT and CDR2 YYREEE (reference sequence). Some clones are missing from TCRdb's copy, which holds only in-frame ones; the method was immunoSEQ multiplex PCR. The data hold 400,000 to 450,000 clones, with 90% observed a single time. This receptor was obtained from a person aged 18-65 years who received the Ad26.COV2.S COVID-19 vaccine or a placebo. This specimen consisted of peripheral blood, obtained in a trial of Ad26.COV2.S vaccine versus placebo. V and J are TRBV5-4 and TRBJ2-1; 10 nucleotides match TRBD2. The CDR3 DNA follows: TGTGCCAGCAGCTTGTTCAGCGGGAGGGTAAACAATGAGCAGTTCTTC. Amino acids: CASSLFSGRVNNEQFF.